This entry lists 12 T cell receptor beta chains sequenced from one sample in a study of blood T cell repertoires in COVID-19. Assay: immunoSEQ multiplex PCR; the TCRdb copy retains only in-frame clones and omits some. The sample contains 150,000 to 200,000 clones, 85% to 95% of which appear only once. Sequences were obtained from peripheral blood. These receptors came from a woman aged 45-65 years with acute or convalescent COVID-19.

This clone was found once. The chain uses TRBV28 and TRBJ1-5; D is perhaps TRBD1 (5 bases). The CDR3 spans 15 residues. Germline V gene lookup returns CDR1 MDHEN and CDR2 SYDVKM. V lost 2 bases and J lost 3, with 11 bases in between. The CDR3 reads CASSLMGGLNQPQHF. CDR3 DNA: TGTGCCAGCAGTTTAATGGGGGGACTCAATCAGCCCCAGCATTTT.

This chain uses TRBV30 with TRBJ1-4, with 7 nucleotides matching TRBD1. CDR1 is GTSNPN, CDR2 SVGIG, per germline (reference sequence). The trim removed 5 bases at V and 4 bases at J, leaving 7 bases unmatched. CDR3 length: 14 amino acids. DNA of the CDR3: TGTGCCTGGGCCCGGGACAGCCATAATGAAAAACTGTTTTTT. Its protein is CAWARDSHNEKLFF.

The V gene is TRBV19, the J gene TRBJ1-4; D is uncertain. V was cut by 7 bases and J by 4 bases, with 13 bases left in between. The germline V gene encodes CDR1 LNHDA and CDR2 SQIVND (reference sequence). The CDR3 consists of 14 residues. In nucleotides, the CDR3 is TGTGCCAGTACCATCTCACAGAATAATGAAAAACTGTTTTTT. The encoded protein is CASTISQNNEKLFF.

The rearrangement joins TRBV13 to TRBJ2-5; 10 bases line up with TRBD2. Germline V gene lookup returns CDR1 PRHDT and CDR2 FYEKMQ (reference sequence). This CDR3 spans 15 amino acids. V gave up 8 bases and J gave up 7 bases; unmatched junction bases: 13. CDR3 region: CASSSTSGVPRTQYF. DNA of the CDR3: TGTGCCAGCTCCTCTACTAGCGGGGTCCCTAGGACCCAGTACTTC.

The rearrangement joins TRBV7-8 to TRBJ1-1; tentatively, D is TRBD1 (5 bases). The germline V gene has CDR1 SGHVS and CDR2 FQNEAQ. V lost 2 bases, J lost 8 bases, and 15 bases lay in between. The CDR3 loop spans 14 amino acids. Here the CDR3 reads CASSLLRQTDEAFF. The CDR3 nucleotides read TGTGCCAGCAGCTTATTGAGGCAGACAGACGAAGCTTTCTTT.

This sequence joins TRBV5-4 and TRBJ1-1, with TRBD1 as a possible D gene (5 bases). The germline V gene has CDR1 SGHNT and CDR2 YYREEE (reference sequence). The CDR3 spans 15 residues. The V end was cut by 3 bases, the J end by 2 bases, with 14 bases between. The CDR3: CASSSWGVGNTEAFF. CDR3 sequence (DNA): TGTGCCAGCAGCTCCTGGGGGGTCGGCAACACTGAAGCTTTCTTT.

The CDR3 is CASSLALLRGYTF. DNA of the CDR3: TGTGCCAGCAGTTTAGCACTACTAAGAGGCTACACCTTC. The chain links TRBV28 to TRBJ1-2; D not resolved. The CDR3 contains 13 residues. Germline CDR1 is MDHEN and CDR2 is SYDVKM. The germline V and J ends were trimmed by 2 bases and 8 bases, with 12 bases remaining between them.

This clone has just one count. This chain links TRBV5-1 with TRBJ2-1, with D possibly being TRBD2 (6 bases). Germline-derived CDR1 and CDR2 are SGHRS and YFSETQ. V was pared by 7 bases and J by 4 bases, with 12 bases between. The CDR3 loop spans 13 amino acids. The CDR3 reads CASGGIPYNEQFF. The CDR3 region has the DNA TGCGCCAGCGGGGGGATACCTTACAATGAGCAGTTCTTC.

This clone was observed once. The V and J genes are TRBV10-1 and TRBJ1-1; 7 bases are a match to TRBD1. The junction had 2 bases not matched to a gene; V was cut back by 5 bases and J by 5 bases. The CDR3 is made up of 12 amino acids. The germline gives CDR1 WNHNN, CDR2 SYGVQD (reference sequence). CDR3 nucleotide sequence: TGCGCCAGCAGTAAGACAGGGACTGAAGCTTTCTTT. This translates into CASSKTGTEAFF.

This clone was detected once. This chain links TRBV30 with TRBJ1-1, with a tentative D call TRBD1 (6 bases). CDR1 and CDR2 from the germline V gene are GTSNPN and SVGIG (reference sequence). The CDR3 contains 14 residues. Deletions cut 2 bases from V and 0 bases from J, with 10 bases between. CDR3 sequence (DNA): TGTGCCTGGAGTCCAGGACAGCTGAACACTGAAGCTTTCTTT. Amino acid sequence: CAWSPGQLNTEAFF.

Here the CDR3 DNA reads TGTGCCAGCAGCCGCGGACAGGCCGGAAACACCATATATTTT. Translated, it gives CASSRGQAGNTIYF. The chain recombines TRBV7-9 with TRBJ1-3; 7 nucleotides line up with TRBD1. Per germline, CDR1 SEHNR and CDR2 FQNEAQ (reference sequence). CDR3 length equals 14 residues. J gave up 4 bases and V 5 bases, and 5 bases lay outside the gene matches.

The gene calls are TRBV6-1 and TRBJ1-2; D uncertain. The CDR3 runs to 11 residues. V was shortened by 3 bases and J by 8 bases, with 7 bases between the two germline ends. Germline V CDR1 and CDR2: MNHNS, SASEGT. The CDR3 DNA follows: TGTGCCAGCAGTGAGTTCGCGGGCTACACCTTC. Amino acid sequence: CASSEFAGYTF.